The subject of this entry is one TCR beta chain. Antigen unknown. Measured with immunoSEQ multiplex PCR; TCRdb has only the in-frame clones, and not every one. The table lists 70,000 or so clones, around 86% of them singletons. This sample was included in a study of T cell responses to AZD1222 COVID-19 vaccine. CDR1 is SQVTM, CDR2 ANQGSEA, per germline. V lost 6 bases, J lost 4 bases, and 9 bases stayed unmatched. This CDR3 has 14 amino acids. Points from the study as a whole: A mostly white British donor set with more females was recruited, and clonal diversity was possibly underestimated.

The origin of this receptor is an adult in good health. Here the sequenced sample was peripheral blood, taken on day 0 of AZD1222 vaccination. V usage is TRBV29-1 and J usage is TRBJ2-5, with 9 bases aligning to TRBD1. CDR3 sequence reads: CSVQTDRGGETQYF. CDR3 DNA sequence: TGCAGCGTACAAACGGACAGGGGCGGAGAGACCCAGTACTTC.